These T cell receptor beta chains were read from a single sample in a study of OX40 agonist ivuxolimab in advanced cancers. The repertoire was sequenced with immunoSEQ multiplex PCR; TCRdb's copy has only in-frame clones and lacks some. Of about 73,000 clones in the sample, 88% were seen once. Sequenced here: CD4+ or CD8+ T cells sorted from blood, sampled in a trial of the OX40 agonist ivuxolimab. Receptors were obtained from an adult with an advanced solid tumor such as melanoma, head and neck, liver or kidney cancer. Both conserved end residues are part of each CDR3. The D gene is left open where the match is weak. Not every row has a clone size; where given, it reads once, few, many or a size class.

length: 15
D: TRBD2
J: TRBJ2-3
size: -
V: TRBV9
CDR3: CATSRLAGERDTQYF
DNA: TGTGCCACCTCCCGACTAGCGGGAGAAAGGGATACGCAGTATTTT

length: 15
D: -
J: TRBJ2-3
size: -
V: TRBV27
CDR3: CASSRTGAVTDTQYF
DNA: TGTGCCAGCAGCCGAACCGGGGCTGTCACAGATACGCAGTATTTT

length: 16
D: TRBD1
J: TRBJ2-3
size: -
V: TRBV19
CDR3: CASSTTGQGISDTQYF
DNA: TGTGCCAGTAGTACGACGGGACAGGGGATATCAGATACGCAGTATTTT

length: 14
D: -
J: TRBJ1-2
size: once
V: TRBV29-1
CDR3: CSVDQGLVYYGYTF
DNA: TGCAGCGTTGATCAGGGCCTGGTATACTATGGCTACACCTTC

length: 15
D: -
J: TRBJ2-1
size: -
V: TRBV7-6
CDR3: CASSLEWGAVYEQFF
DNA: TGTGCCAGCAGCTTAGAGTGGGGGGCGGTCTATGAGCAGTTCTTC

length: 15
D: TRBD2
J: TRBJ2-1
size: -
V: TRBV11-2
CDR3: CASRHSGSSYNEQFF
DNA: TGTGCCAGCAGACATAGCGGGAGCTCCTACAATGAGCAGTTCTTC

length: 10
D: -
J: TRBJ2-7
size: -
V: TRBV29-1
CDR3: CSVYQNEQYF
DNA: TGCAGCGTTTACCAGAACGAGCAGTACTTC

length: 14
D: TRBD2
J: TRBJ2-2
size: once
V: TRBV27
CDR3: CASRKLRESGELFF
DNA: TGTGCCAGCAGAAAGTTGCGGGAGAGTGGGGAGCTGTTTTTT

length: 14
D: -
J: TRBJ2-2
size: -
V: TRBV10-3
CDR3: CAIGRGENTGELFF
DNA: TGTGCCATCGGAAGGGGTGAGAACACCGGGGAGCTGTTTTTT

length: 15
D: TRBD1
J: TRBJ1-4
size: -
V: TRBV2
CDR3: CASKGQLNQREKLFF
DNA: TGTGCCAGCAAGGGACAGTTGAATCAGCGTGAAAAACTGTTTTTT

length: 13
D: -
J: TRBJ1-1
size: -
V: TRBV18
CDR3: CASSVTEDTEAFF
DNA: TGTGCCAGCTCAGTGACAGAGGACACTGAAGCTTTCTTT

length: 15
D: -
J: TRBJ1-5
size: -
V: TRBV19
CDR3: CASRGSRDSNQPQHF
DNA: TGTGCCAGTAGGGGGAGTAGAGATAGCAATCAGCCCCAGCATTTT

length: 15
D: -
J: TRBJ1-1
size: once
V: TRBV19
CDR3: CASSIPLGPSTEAFF
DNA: TGTGCCAGTAGTATCCCCTTGGGGCCGAGCACTGAAGCTTTCTTT

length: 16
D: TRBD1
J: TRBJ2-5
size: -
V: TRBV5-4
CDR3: CASSSPDRGPGETQYF
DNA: TGTGCCAGCAGCTCGCCTGACAGGGGACCAGGAGAGACCCAGTACTTC

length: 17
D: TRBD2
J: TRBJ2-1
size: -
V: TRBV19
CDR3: CASSHPRGTTAYNEQFF
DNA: TGTGCCAGTAGCCACCCGCGGGGGACCACTGCTTACAATGAGCAGTTCTTC

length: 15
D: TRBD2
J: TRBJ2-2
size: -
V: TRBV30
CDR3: CAWRGAGGPSGELFF
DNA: TGTGCCTGGAGAGGTGCGGGAGGGCCGAGCGGGGAGCTGTTTTTT

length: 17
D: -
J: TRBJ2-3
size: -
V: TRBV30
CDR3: CAWSVRGTLTLAGTQYF
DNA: TGTGCCTGGAGTGTAAGGGGGACACTTACGCTAGCTGGTACGCAGTATTTT

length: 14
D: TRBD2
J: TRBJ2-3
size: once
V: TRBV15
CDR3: CATSRAGGLDTQYF
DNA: TGTGCCACCAGCAGAGCGGGAGGATTGGATACGCAGTATTTT

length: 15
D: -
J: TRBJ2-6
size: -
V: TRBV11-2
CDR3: CASSPRGDGANVLTF
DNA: TGTGCCAGCAGCCCTAGGGGTGATGGGGCCAACGTCCTGACTTTC

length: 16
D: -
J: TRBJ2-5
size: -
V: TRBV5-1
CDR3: CASSLDGLTGGETQYF
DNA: TGCGCCAGCAGCTTGGACGGTCTTACAGGAGGGGAGACCCAGTACTTC

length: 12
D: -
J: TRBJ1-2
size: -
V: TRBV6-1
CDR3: CASIPRTGGYTF
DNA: TGTGCCAGCATCCCGAGGACCGGGGGCTACACCTTC

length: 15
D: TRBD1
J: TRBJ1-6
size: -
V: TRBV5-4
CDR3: CASSWTGGFNSPLHF
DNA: TGTGCCAGCAGCTGGACAGGGGGATTTAATTCACCCCTCCACTTT

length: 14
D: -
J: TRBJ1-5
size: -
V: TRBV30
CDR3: CAWSGGESNQPQHF
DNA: TGTGCCTGGAGTGGAGGGGAGAGCAATCAGCCCCAGCATTTT

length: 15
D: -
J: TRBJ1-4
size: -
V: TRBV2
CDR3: CASSEQGVRGEKLFF
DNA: TGTGCCAGCAGTGAACAGGGTGTCAGAGGTGAAAAACTGTTTTTT

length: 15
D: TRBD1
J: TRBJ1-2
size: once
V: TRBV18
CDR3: CASSTSGTDLYGYTF
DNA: TGTGCCAGCTCGACTAGCGGGACAGACCTCTATGGCTACACCTTC

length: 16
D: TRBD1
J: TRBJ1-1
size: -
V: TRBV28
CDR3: CASSPWTGTGNTEAFF
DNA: TGTGCCAGCAGTCCCTGGACAGGGACGGGGAACACTGAAGCTTTCTTT

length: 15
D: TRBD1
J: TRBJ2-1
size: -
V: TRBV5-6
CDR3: CASSPRGSSYNEQFF
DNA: TGTGCCAGCAGCCCCAGGGGGAGCTCCTACAATGAGCAGTTCTTC

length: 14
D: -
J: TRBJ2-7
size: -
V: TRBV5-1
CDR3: CASSLGTYSYEQYF
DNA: TGCGCCAGCAGCTTAGGGACTTACTCCTACGAGCAGTACTTC

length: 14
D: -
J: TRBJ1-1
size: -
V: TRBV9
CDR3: CASSLGRTNTEAFF
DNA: TGTGCCAGCAGCCTCGGCAGAACGAACACTGAAGCTTTCTTT

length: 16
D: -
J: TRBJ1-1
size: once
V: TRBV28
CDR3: CASSLPFSAGNTEAFF
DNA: TGTGCCAGCAGTTTGCCCTTTTCTGCGGGGAACACTGAAGCTTTCTTT

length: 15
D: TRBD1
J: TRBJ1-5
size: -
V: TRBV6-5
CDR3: CASRGTGQGNQPQHF
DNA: TGTGCCAGCAGGGGGACAGGTCAGGGCAATCAGCCCCAGCATTTT

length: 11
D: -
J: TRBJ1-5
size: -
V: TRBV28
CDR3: CASSGDQPQHF
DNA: TGTGCCAGCAGCGGCGATCAGCCCCAGCATTTT

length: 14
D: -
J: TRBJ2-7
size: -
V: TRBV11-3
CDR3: CASSPMANSYEQYF
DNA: TGTGCCAGCAGCCCAATGGCCAACTCCTACGAGCAGTACTTC

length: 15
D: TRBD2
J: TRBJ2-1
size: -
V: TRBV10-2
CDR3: CAVRGGKGSYNEQFF
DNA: TGCGCCGTTCGCGGGGGAAAGGGCTCCTACAATGAGCAGTTCTTC

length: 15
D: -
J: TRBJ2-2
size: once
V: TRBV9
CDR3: CASSVADFRNGELFF
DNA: TGTGCCAGCAGCGTAGCAGATTTCAGAAACGGGGAGCTGTTTTTT